Below, 32 T cell receptor beta chains from the same sample are listed, as sequenced in a study of OX40 agonist ivuxolimab in advanced cancers. Here immunoSEQ multiplex PCR was the method, and the copy in TCRdb shows in-frame clones only, minus some. Of approximately 82,000 clones listed, approximately 86% are singletons. The source material was CD4+ or CD8+ T cells sorted from blood, sampled in a trial of the OX40 agonist ivuxolimab. The source is an adult with an advanced solid tumor such as melanoma, head and neck, liver or kidney cancer.

V gene TRBV28 combines with J gene TRBJ2-7, with D uncertain. The CDR3 covers 15 residues. Germline CDR1 MDHEN, CDR2 SYDVKM. Trimming pared 3 bases from V and 2 bases from J, leaving 14 bases between. In DNA, the CDR3 is TGTGCCAGCAGTTTCAGTTCCAGGCCCCCCTACGAGCAGTACTTC. It encodes CASSFSSRPPYEQYF.

V is TRBV4-2 and J is TRBJ2-2; D unclear. Deletions cut 4 bases from V and 2 bases from J, with 2 bases between. The CDR3 extends over 12 amino acids. Germline CDR1 is LGHNA and CDR2 is YNFKEQ. DNA of the CDR3: TGTGCCAGCAGCCCTAACACCGGGGAGCTGTTTTTT. This encodes CASSPNTGELFF.

DNA of the CDR3: TGCGCCAGCAGTCCTACGAAGGGATCCGGCAACGAGCAGTACTTC. Its protein product is CASSPTKGSGNEQYF. The rearrangement links TRBV5-1 to TRBJ2-7; D is uncertain. V lost 5 bases to trimming and J lost 5 bases, with 20 bases between them. CDR3 length: 15 residues. Per the germline V gene, CDR1 is SGHRS and CDR2 is YFSETQ.

V gene TRBV7-9 combines with J gene TRBJ1-1; no clear D gene. CDR1 is SEHNR, CDR2 FQNEAQ, per germline (reference sequence). V lost 1 base to trimming and J lost 0 bases, with 15 bases between them. This CDR3 region has 17 residues. CDR3 region: CASSLVGGSAMNTEAFF. As DNA, the CDR3 is TGTGCCAGCAGCTTAGTCGGCGGGTCCGCCATGAACACTGAAGCTTTCTTT. Supplemented by reference TRBV7-9 and TRBJ1-1, the full variable domain reads DTGVSQNPRHKITKRGQNVTFRCDPISEHNRLYWYRQTLGQGPEFLTYFQNEAQLEKSRLLSDRFSAERPKGSFSTLEIQRTEQGDSAMYLCASSLVGGSAMNTEAFFGQGTRLTVV.

In its sample, this clone was seen once. This chain connects TRBV7-6 to TRBJ2-3, with TRBD1 identical over 8 bases. The J segment lost 1 base and the V segment lost 5 bases, leaving 5 bases of the junction unmatched. CDR3 length: 15 residues. Germline values: CDR1 SGHVS, CDR2 FNYEAQ. The CDR3 DNA reads TGTGCCAGCAGCCGAGCGACAGGGGGCACAGATACGCAGTATTTT. Its translation is CASSRATGGTDTQYF. Using reference TRBV7-6 and TRBJ2-3 for the parts outside the CDR3, the full variable domain is GAGVSQSPRYKVTKRGQDVALRCDPISGHVSLYWYRQALGQGPEFLTYFNYEAQQDKSGLPNDRFSAERPEGSISTLTIQRTEQRDSAMYRCASSRATGGTDTQYFGPGTRLTVL.

This sequence joins TRBV7-3 and TRBJ2-3, with TRBD2 identical over 11 bases. J gave up 7 bases and V 5 bases, and 11 bases lay outside the gene matches. The CDR3 runs 16 residues. CDR1 is SGHTA, CDR2 FQGTGA, per germline. CDR3: CASSTGLAESINTQYF. CDR3 coding DNA: TGTGCCAGCAGCACGGGACTAGCGGAGTCCATTAATACGCAGTATTTT.

The chain employs TRBV19 and TRBJ2-6, with a tentative D call TRBD2 (5 bases). The CDR3 loop spans 16 amino acids. V was cut by 10 bases and J by 0 bases, with 16 bases left in between. Looked up from germline, CDR1 is LNHDA and CDR2 is SQIVND (reference sequence). The CDR3: CATLKGGSSGANVLTF. The CDR3 region has the DNA TGTGCCACTCTCAAGGGCGGGTCCTCTGGGGCCAACGTCCTGACTTTC.

The rearrangement joins TRBV7-2 to TRBJ2-5; D possibly corresponds to TRBD1 (6 bases). The V gene's germline CDR1 is SGHTA and CDR2 FQGNSA. V lost 5 bases, J lost 3 bases, and 13 bases lay in between. The CDR3 runs to 14 residues. CDR3 sequence reads: CASSIQGWKETQYF. CDR3 in DNA: TGTGCCAGCAGCATACAGGGTTGGAAAGAGACCCAGTACTTC. Variable domain in full (rest from reference TRBV7-2 and TRBJ2-5): GAGVSQSPSNKVTEKGKDVELRCDPISGHTALYWYRQSLGQGLEFLIYFQGNSAPDKSGLPSDRFSAERTGGSVSTLTIQRTQQEDSAVYLCASSIQGWKETQYFGPGTRLLVL.

The chain employs TRBV6-5 and TRBJ2-2; TRBD1 might be the D (5 bases). The CDR3 is 15 residues long. From germline, CDR1 is MNHEY and CDR2 SVGAGI. Trimming shortened V by 6 bases and J by 0 bases, and 11 bases separated the two germline ends. The CDR3 is CASRAVGANTGELFF. The CDR3 DNA sequence: TGTGCCAGCAGGGCGGTAGGGGCGAACACCGGGGAGCTGTTTTTT.

On this clone itself: Other DNA sequences in the same sample also yield this CDR3. V usage is TRBV5-1 and J usage is TRBJ2-5; the D is unclear. The V gene's germline CDR1 is SGHRS and CDR2 YFSETQ. The CDR3 runs 12 residues. Trimming left V 4 bases short and J 2 bases short, with 6 bases between. This CDR3 is CASSERQETQYF. CDR3 DNA sequence: TGCGCCAGCAGCGAAAGACAAGAGACCCAGTACTTC.

This rearrangement joins TRBV19 to TRBJ1-2; a possible D gene is TRBD1 (5 bases). Germline assignment: CDR1 LNHDA and CDR2 SQIVND (reference sequence). Between the trimmed V and J ends, which lost 3 bases and 8 bases, there was a span of 13 bases. The length of the CDR3 is 13 residues. CDR3 DNA sequence: TGTGCCAGTAGTATTGTTGGGACGAGGGGCTACACCTTC. Protein sequence: CASSIVGTRGYTF.

The gene calls are TRBV18 and TRBJ2-5; 9 bases align to TRBD2. The CDR3 loop spans 16 amino acids. Germline V gene sequence: CDR1 KGHSH, CDR2 LQKENI. Trimming took 6 bases from V and 7 from J; bases not matched to a gene: 15. CDR3: CASSPLLAGSGGTQYF. CDR3 bases: TGTGCCAGCTCCCCTCTTCTAGCGGGGTCAGGGGGGACCCAGTACTTC. Full variable domain (outside the CDR3, taken from reference TRBV18 and TRBJ2-5): NAGVMQNPRHLVRRRGQEARLRCSPMKGHSHVYWYRQLPEEGLKFMVYLQKENIIDESGMPKERFSAEFPKEGPSILRIQQVVRGDSAAYFCASSPLLAGSGGTQYFGPGTRLLVL.

For this clone: Other DNA sequences from this sample encode an identical CDR3 as well. The rearrangement links TRBV29-1 to TRBJ2-1; 10 positions match TRBD2. The junction had 3 bases not matched to a gene; V was cut back by 3 bases and J by 7 bases. Germline loops: CDR1 SQVTM, CDR2 ANQGSEA. The CDR3 is 13 amino acids. The CDR3 loop reads CSVEVTSGNEQFF. CDR3 sequence (DNA): TGCAGCGTTGAGGTGACTAGCGGGAATGAGCAGTTCTTC.

This clone appeared a few times. The chain is built from TRBV19 and TRBJ2-7; no reliable D call. CDR3 length: 14 residues. Germline V lookup: CDR1 LNHDA, CDR2 SQIVND (reference sequence). Trimming left V 3 bases short and J 7 bases short, with 16 bases between. CDR3 nucleotide sequence: TGTGCCAGTAGTATCCAGAGAAGCTCCTGGGAGCAGTACTTC. Residues: CASSIQRSSWEQYF. Together with reference TRBV19 and TRBJ2-7, the CDR3 gives the full variable domain: DGGITQSPKYLFRKEGQNVTLSCEQNLNHDAMYWYRQDPGQGLRLIYYSQIVNDFQKGDIAEGYSVSREKKESFPLTVTSAQKNPTAFYLCASSIQRSSWEQYFGPGTRLTVT.

The table lists this clone with a few counts. The chain uses TRBV11-3 and TRBJ2-7; tentatively, D is TRBD2 (5 bases). The germline gives CDR1 SGHNT, CDR2 YENEEA. This CDR3 is built from 15 residues. V lost 1 base and J 4 bases, leaving 14 bases between the germline ends. The CDR3 reads CASSLGPSLVYEQYF. For the CDR3, the DNA is TGTGCCAGCAGCTTAGGACCTTCACTAGTTTACGAGCAGTACTTC.

The V call is TRBV21-1, the J call TRBJ2-3; TRBD2, the table's D call, lacks a check against the DNA. TRBV21-1 is a listed pseudogene. There are 15 residues in the CDR3. CDR3 sequence: CASNGREGRRDTQYF. The CDR3, as DNA: TGTGCCAGCAACGGGCGGGAGGGCCGAAGAGATACGCAGTATTTT.

The chain is built from TRBV5-4 and TRBJ2-5, with TRBD2 matching over 8 bases. The CDR3 is 15 amino acids. Germline CDR1 SGHNT, CDR2 YYREEE (reference sequence). V dropped 0 bases and J dropped 4; count of bases not matched to a gene: 5. Written as DNA, the CDR3 is TGTGCCAGCAGCTTGGAGGGACTAGGCCGAGAGACCCAGTACTTC. Translated: CASSLEGLGRETQYF.

This chain connects TRBV15 to TRBJ2-1; D is uncertain. Germline V lookup: CDR1 LNHNV, CDR2 YYDKDF (reference sequence). V was cut by 5 bases and J by 10 bases, with 21 bases left in between. This CDR3 is 15 amino acids long. CDR3 DNA sequence: TGTGCCACCAGCGGCTGGGGTGATAAGAGGATCGAGCAGTTCTTC. It translates to CATSGWGDKRIEQFF.

V usage is TRBV5-1 and J usage is TRBJ2-3, with 8 bases identical to TRBD2. Germline V gives CDR1 SGHRS, CDR2 YFSETQ. The CDR3 is made up of 12 amino acids. The J segment lost 11 bases and the V segment lost 5 bases, leaving 7 bases of the junction unmatched. The DNA for the CDR3 is TGCGCCAGCAGTTGGCTAGCGGGCGGGCAGTATTTT. As protein: CASSWLAGGQYF.

This clone was seen a few times. The rearrangement links TRBV15 to TRBJ2-6; either TRBD1 or TRBD2 may fit D (5 bases each). This CDR3 is built from 17 residues. The V gene's germline CDR1 is LNHNV and CDR2 YYDKDF (reference sequence). Deletions cut 0 bases from V and 0 bases from J, with 9 bases between. For the CDR3, the DNA is TGTGCCACCAGCAGAGAGGGACCGACCTCTGGGGCCAACGTCCTGACTTTC. This translates into CATSREGPTSGANVLTF.

There are a few counts of this clone. This chain connects TRBV9 to TRBJ1-1; D is undetermined. This CDR3 is built from 13 residues. The germline V gene encodes CDR1 SGDLS and CDR2 YYNGEE. Trimming stripped 4 bases from V and 1 base from J, with 8 bases between. The DNA for the CDR3 is TGTGCCAGCAGCCCCCCGGGGAACACTGAAGCTTTCTTT. Translated: CASSPPGNTEAFF.

The chain carries TRBV6-6 and TRBJ1-5; TRBD1 might be the D (6 bases). Trimming took 7 bases from V and 7 from J, leaving 14 bases between them. This CDR3 has 13 amino acids. Germline V gene sequence: CDR1 MNHNY, CDR2 SVGAGI (reference sequence). The DNA for the CDR3 is TGTGCCAGCACGACAGGTATTGAACAGCCCCAGCATTTT. As protein: CASTTGIEQPQHF.

The rearrangement links TRBV7-3 to TRBJ2-3; TRBD1 is a possible D gene (6 bases). The CDR3 has 14 residues. The ends were cut back, 1 base at V and 4 bases at J, with 9 bases in the middle. Germline values: CDR1 SGHTA, CDR2 FQGTGA. The CDR3 DNA reads TGTGCCAGCAGCTTAAGCTCAGGGGCAGATACGCAGTATTTT. It specifies CASSLSSGADTQYF.

This sequence joins TRBV6-6 and TRBJ1-2; D gene unclear. Germline V gene sequence: CDR1 MNHNY, CDR2 SVGAGI (reference sequence). The CDR3 runs 15 residues. Trimming shortened V by 0 bases and J by 4 bases, and 12 bases separated the two germline ends. CDR3 sequence: CASSYSRGGGYGYTF. The CDR3 DNA is TGTGCCAGCAGTTACTCGCGTGGAGGAGGCTATGGCTACACCTTC.

The genes are TRBV10-3 and TRBJ2-5, with 9 bases matching TRBD1. In germline, CDR1 is ENHRY, CDR2 SYGVKD. CDR3 length: 14 amino acids. V was pared by 9 bases and J by 3 bases, with 8 bases of the junction left unmatched. CDR3 DNA: TGTGCCATAAGGACAGGGGAAGGGGAAGAGACCCAGTACTTC. Its translation: CAIRTGEGEETQYF.

The V gene is TRBV19, the J gene TRBJ2-1, with no clear D. The germline gives CDR1 LNHDA, CDR2 SQIVND (reference sequence). The CDR3 runs to 13 residues. V lost 0 bases and J 9 bases, leaving 9 bases between the germline ends. In DNA form, the CDR3 reads TGTGCCAGTAGTATAGAGGTATTAGCTGAGCAGTTCTTC. Protein: CASSIEVLAEQFF.

A remark on this clone: At the DNA level, this CDR3 is encoded by other sequences in the same sample as well. The chain joins TRBV5-4 to TRBJ2-5, with 7 positions matching TRBD1. The CDR3 is made up of 13 amino acids. The germline V gene encodes CDR1 SGHNT and CDR2 YYREEE (reference sequence). The junction had 2 bases not matched to a gene; V was cut back by 4 bases and J by 2 bases. This chain's CDR3 is CASSRDSQETQYF. The CDR3 DNA reads as TGTGCCAGCAGCCGGGACAGTCAAGAGACCCAGTACTTC.

V usage is TRBV10-3 and J usage is TRBJ2-4; the D is unclear. The CDR3 runs to 16 residues. CDR1 and CDR2 from the germline V gene are ENHRY and SYGVKD. Trimming stripped 2 bases from V and 0 bases from J, with 11 bases between. The CDR3 DNA follows: TGTGCCATCAGTGAGGATGCGGTACTAGCCAAAAACATTCAGTACTTC. Residues: CAISEDAVLAKNIQYF.

The V call is TRBV19, the J call TRBJ1-5; 9 nucleotides align to TRBD1. J gave up 2 bases and V 6 bases, and 8 bases lay outside the gene matches. Per the germline V gene, CDR1 is LNHDA and CDR2 is SQIVND (reference sequence). The CDR3 runs 16 residues. The CDR3 region is CASSPQGARGNQPQHF. CDR3 sequence (DNA): TGTGCCAGTAGCCCACAGGGGGCAAGGGGCAATCAGCCCCAGCATTTT.

The rearrangement joins TRBV5-4 to TRBJ2-3; D gene ambiguous. CDR1 and CDR2 (germline): SGHNT, YYREEE (reference sequence). The CDR3 runs 16 residues. V lost 0 bases to trimming and J lost 2 bases, with 13 bases between them. DNA for the CDR3: TGTGCCAGCAGCTTGGGTCGGGCGGTATTCACAGATACGCAGTATTTT. Translating gives CASSLGRAVFTDTQYF.

The V and J genes are TRBV19 and TRBJ2-1; 14 bases match TRBD2. V lost 7 bases and J lost 10; bases outside the gene matches: 12. The CDR3 runs 16 residues. Per the germline V gene, CDR1 is LNHDA and CDR2 is SQIVND (reference sequence). The CDR3 DNA sequence: TGTGCCAGTAAGAAAGGGGGACTAGCGGGAGTTTGGGAGCAGTTCTTC. It translates to CASKKGGLAGVWEQFF.

V usage is TRBV30 and J usage is TRBJ2-7, with 9 positions matching TRBD1. Germline CDR1 reads GTSNPN; CDR2 reads SVGIG (reference sequence). After removal of 5 bases from V and 7 bases from J, the junction contained 9 bases not matched to a gene. The CDR3 contains 13 residues. The CDR3 DNA sequence: TGTGCCTGGGGAACAGGGGGCCCTGGGGAGCAGTACTTC. Amino acids: CAWGTGGPGEQYF.